This T cell receptor (beta chain) was found in a study of STAT3 mutations in large granular lymphocyte leukemia (dated by TCRdb to between 2018 and 2020). Some background on the complete study: In roughly half of the longitudinally sequenced T-LGLL patients, canonical activating STAT3 mutations were detected. Over half of the T-LGLL patients were given one or more immunosuppressive therapy regimens, and roughly 40% of those treated had a hematologic response. Serial deep sequencing of TCRbeta CDR3 and STAT3 was performed in patients with T-cell large granular lymphocyte leukemia to reconstruct clonal hierarchy and dynamics. From an initial cohort of roughly 210 LGL patients, eighteen representative T-LGLL cases were picked for longitudinal TCRbeta and STAT3 sequencing. A couple of patients with natural killer LGL leukemia were also sequenced longitudinally as controls within the study. Patients were sequenced at approximately 4.4 time points on average, with the number of samplings per patient ranging from 2 to 8.

TCRbeta libraries were sequenced on an Illumina MiSeq, averaging about 38,000 productive templates per sample. Using multiplex PCR amplification, the immunoSEQ assay generated the TCRbeta CDR3 libraries. On the authors' methods: Repertoire diversity was computed as previously defined, with values near 0 indicating extremely monoclonal samples. TCRdb obtained this table from immuneACCESS and retained in-frame rearrangements with V and J assigned. These tables miss some clones; where compared with another copy, unresolved V genes account for less than half of the shortfall, and the remainder is unexplained. The V and J calls and clone size are taken from that table; D and trimming were inferred from the DNA. This sample gives nearly 25,000 clones in total; over 90% of them show up just once. The ten biggest clones cover approximately 6% of the sample. V and J lose 5 bases and 2 bases, and a span of 10 bases separates them. Including cysteine and phenylalanine, the CDR3 has 13 amino acids. CDR3 DNA is the only sequence kept; it has 39 bases, read in frame from the first base. Taken from the germline V gene, the CDR1 and CDR2 loops are SGHAT and FQNNGV.

DNA was extracted from blood mononuclear cells, and the same DNA was used for both TCR and STAT3 sequencing. Broad study findings and their caveats: In several patients, dominant TCR clone burden exceeded STAT3 mutant burden, suggesting STAT3 mutation arose secondarily within a pre-expanded clone. Variable intervals between samplings and differing treatment regimens complicated linking therapy response to changes in TCR clonal burden. Because no samples were available when a clone first appeared, clonal expansion had to be inferred from samplings taken at other points. In 6 of 18 patients, TCR clonotype switching occurred after therapy, and every newly emerging clone was STAT3 wild type. Since codominant clonotypes persisted in some patients, a small but highly pathogenic clone may have gone undetected. At least one immunodominant TCRbeta clonotype was present in every T-LGLL patient, and multiple immunodominant subclonotypes appeared in about half of the T-LGLL patients.

Regarding this clone: No antigen is known for it. Base qualities are not recorded, but no much larger clone differs from it by a single base.

The sequence was collected from a man aged 35-49 years with T-cell large granular lymphocyte leukemia. Some clones in this sample may be carry-over from other donors' samples. The age is the age at diagnosis. In this chain, TRBV11-2 is recombined with TRBJ2-7, with TRBD1 tentatively as D gene (5 bases match). Sequencing was done on a sample of peripheral blood mononuclear cells. For the CDR3, the sequence is CASSRQLAYEQYF. The DNA reads TGTGCCAGCAGCAGACAGTTAGCCTACGAGCAGTACTTC.